This T cell receptor beta chain comes out of a study of T cell changes during pregnancy in multiple sclerosis. Turning to this clone: No DNA is shown, since the ends of the CDR3 on it are uncertain; the CDR3 is the one TCRdb lists.

Sequencing used immunoSEQ multiplex PCR; TCRdb keeps in-frame clones, though not all of them. The sample has under 70,000 clones, about nine tenths seen once. The CDR3 spans 17 residues, counting both ends. The receptor's source is a female donor with multiple sclerosis, enrolled in a pregnancy study. The sequencing here drew on CD4+ T cells from peripheral blood mononuclear cells, taken after pregnancy. This chain uses TRBV21-1 with TRBJ2-6; the table assigns TRBD2, which was not confirmed against the DNA. TRBV21-1 is a pseudogene segment. CDR3 in amino acids: CASSKARWGGGANVLTF.